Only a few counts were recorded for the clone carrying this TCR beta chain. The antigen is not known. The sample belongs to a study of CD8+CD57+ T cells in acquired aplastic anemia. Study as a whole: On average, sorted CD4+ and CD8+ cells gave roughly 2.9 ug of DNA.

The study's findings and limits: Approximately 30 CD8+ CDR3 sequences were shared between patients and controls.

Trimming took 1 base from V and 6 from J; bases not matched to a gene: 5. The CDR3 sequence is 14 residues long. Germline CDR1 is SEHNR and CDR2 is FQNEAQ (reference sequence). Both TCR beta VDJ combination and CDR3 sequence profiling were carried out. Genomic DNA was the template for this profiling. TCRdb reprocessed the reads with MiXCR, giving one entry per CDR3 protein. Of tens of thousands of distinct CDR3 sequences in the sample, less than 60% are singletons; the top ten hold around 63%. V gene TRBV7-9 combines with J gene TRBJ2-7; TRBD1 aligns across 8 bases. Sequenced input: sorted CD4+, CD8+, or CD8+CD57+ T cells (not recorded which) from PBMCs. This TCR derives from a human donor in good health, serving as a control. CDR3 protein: CASSLVGTGSEQYF. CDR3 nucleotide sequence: TGTGCCAGCAGCTTAGTCGGGACAGGCTCCGAGCAGTACTTC.